This TCR beta chain was identified in a study of blood T cell repertoires in COVID-19. Study information: COVID-19 samples, acute and convalescent, were from the United States, Italy and Spain. From T cells, B-cell-depleted T cells, or PBMCs came the material, which was cDNA or gDNA.

In the authors' methods: Using reference gene primer amplification, nucleated cell counts were estimated. Measured with immunoSEQ multiplex PCR; TCRdb has only the in-frame clones, and not every one. V and J calls plus clone size are reproduced from that table; the DNA served to infer D and trimming. The sample records some 140,000 clones, more than 75% being singletons. Per the germline V gene, CDR1 is SGDLS and CDR2 is YYNGEE. The trim removed 0 bases at V and 2 bases at J, leaving 5 bases unmatched. There are 15 residues in the CDR3. The table lists this clone with many counts. The chain is built from TRBV9 and TRBJ2-7; 7 bases map to TRBD1. Sequences were obtained from peripheral blood. The receptor's source is a man older than 75 with acute or convalescent COVID-19. The CDR3: CASSVALGQTYEQYF. DNA for the CDR3: TGTGCCAGCAGCGTAGCTCTGGGACAGACCTACGAGCAGTACTTC.